These 30 T cell receptor beta chains were sequenced from one sample in a study of T cell responses to AZD1222 COVID-19 vaccine. Generated by immunoSEQ multiplex PCR, the TCRdb table keeps only in-frame clones and is missing some. Altogether around 150,000 clones are present, about nine tenths being singletons, with the ten largest covering roughly 3.6%. The material was peripheral blood, obtained on day 0 of AZD1222 vaccination. All receptors derive from an adult in good health.

The chain recombines TRBV7-9 with TRBJ1-2; the D gene is possibly TRBD1 (5 bases). Trimming shortened V by 6 bases and J by 2 bases, and 16 bases separated the two germline ends. The CDR3 length is 15 residues. CDR1 SEHNR and CDR2 FQNEAQ come from the germline V gene (reference sequence). As DNA, the CDR3 is TGTGCCAGCAGTTATCAGGGTGGGTGGAACTATGGCTACACCTTC. Residues: CASSYQGGWNYGYTF.

This chain links TRBV5-1 with TRBJ2-5; perhaps TRBD2 as D (5 bases). Germline values: CDR1 SGHRS, CDR2 YFSETQ. V lost 0 bases to trimming and J lost 5 bases, with 14 bases between them. This CDR3 comprises 15 residues. CDR3 amino acids: CASSLEFGGGETQYF. The CDR3 coding sequence is TGCGCCAGCAGCTTGGAATTTGGAGGCGGCGAGACCCAGTACTTC.

Regarding this clone: Other nucleotide sequences from this sample produce the same CDR3. The chain uses TRBV18 and TRBJ1-5, with D unresolved. CDR1 and CDR2 (germline): KGHSH, LQKENI. Trimming left V 2 bases short and J 5 bases short, with 4 bases between. This CDR3 comprises 12 residues. The chain's CDR3 is CASSPGDQPQHF. Here the CDR3 DNA reads TGTGCCAGCTCACCAGGGGATCAGCCCCAGCATTTT.

The V and J genes are TRBV6-4 and TRBJ2-7; 8 bases match TRBD2. This CDR3 contains 16 residues. CDR1 and CDR2 (germline): MRHNA, SNTAGT. Trimming cost V 0 bases and J 3 bases; bases outside gene matches: 7. The CDR3 DNA is TGTGCCAGCAGTGACTCTGACGGGAGGGAATTCTACGAGCAGTACTTC. It yields the protein CASSDSDGREFYEQYF.

The V call is TRBV6-2 or TRBV6-3, the J call TRBJ1-1; 8 nucleotides line up with TRBD1. The CDR3 spans 12 residues. Germline V lookup: CDR1 MNHEY, CDR2 SVGEGT. V trimming: 2 bases; J trimming: 11 bases; junction bases outside the gene matches: 4. As DNA, the CDR3 is TGTGCCAGCAGTTACCCCGGGACAGGCGCTTTCTTT. It yields the protein CASSYPGTGAFF.

The chain carries TRBV20-1 and TRBJ2-5; D is unresolved. V dropped 3 bases and J dropped 6 bases, with 23 bases sitting between them. The CDR3 has 16 residues. Germline CDR1 is DFQATT and CDR2 is SNEGSKA (reference sequence). CDR3 sequence reads: CSASNEVSGIRQTQYF. DNA of the CDR3: TGCAGTGCTAGTAACGAAGTTTCAGGCATCAGACAGACCCAGTACTTC.

The rearrangement joins TRBV30 to TRBJ1-1; unclear D gene. The CDR3 spans 12 residues. The ends were cut back, 3 bases at V and 0 bases at J, with 5 bases in the middle. Germline V gene data show CDR1 as GTSNPN and CDR2 as SVGIG (reference sequence). In DNA, the CDR3 is TGTGCCTGGAGCCGCGTGAACACTGAAGCTTTCTTT. This codes for CAWSRVNTEAFF.

This chain connects TRBV7-2 to TRBJ1-2, with 10 bases fitting TRBD1. Germline V CDR1 and CDR2: SGHTA, FQGNSA. V gave up 5 bases and J gave up 2 bases; unmatched junction bases: 11. The CDR3 totals 17 residues. Here the CDR3 reads CASSLRGTGDLNYGYTF. Written as DNA, the CDR3 is TGTGCCAGCAGCCTCAGGGGGACAGGGGACCTCAACTATGGCTACACCTTC.

The chain combines TRBV21-1 with TRBJ1-4; the table's D call, TRBD1, has no DNA check behind it. TRBV21-1 is a recognized pseudogene. CDR3 length: 19 residues. In DNA form, the CDR3 reads TGTGCCAGCAGCAATCGGGGCCCGAAACAGGGTGGAGGTAACGAAAAACTGTTTTTT. Amino acid sequence: CASSNRGPKQGGGNEKLFF.

The rearrangement links TRBV7-2 to TRBJ1-4; TRBD1 is a possible D gene (5 bases). V was pared by 1 base and J by 5 bases, with 17 bases between. CDR1 and CDR2 (germline): SGHTA, FQGNSA. This CDR3 spans 17 amino acids. CDR3 in DNA: TGTGCCAGCAGCTTAGTTGGGGGAAGGCTGATGAATGAAAAACTGTTTTTT. Translated: CASSLVGGRLMNEKLFF.

This clone was observed a single time. This rearrangement joins TRBV6-4 to TRBJ1-2; tentatively, D is TRBD1 (6 bases). CDR3 length: 13 amino acids. Trimming pared 6 bases from V and 6 bases from J, leaving 14 bases between. CDR1 is MRHNA and CDR2 is SNTAGT in the germline V gene. In DNA form, the CDR3 reads TGTGCCAGCAGGCCCAGCGGGGGCAATGGCTACACCTTC. This translates into CASRPSGGNGYTF.

V usage is TRBV7-9 and J usage is TRBJ2-2, with D tentatively TRBD1 or TRBD2 (6 bases each). Trimming removed 4 bases from V and 6 bases from J, with 27 bases in between. Germline loops: CDR1 SEHNR, CDR2 FQNEAQ (reference sequence). The CDR3 extends over 19 amino acids. The CDR3 loop is CASSSTTDGGGKLPGELFF. The CDR3 DNA reads TGTGCCAGCAGCTCTACAACAGACGGGGGCGGGAAGTTACCCGGGGAGCTGTTTTTT.

The J gene is TRBJ2-3, the V gene TRBV19; 14 bases agree with TRBD2. This CDR3 contains 16 residues. V dropped 4 bases and J dropped 5; count of bases not matched to a gene: 5. CDR1 is LNHDA, CDR2 SQIVND, per germline (reference sequence). CDR3 protein: CASSTFGTSGGDTQYF. CDR3 DNA: TGTGCCAGTAGTACCTTCGGGACTAGCGGGGGAGATACGCAGTATTTT.

V and J are TRBV9 and TRBJ1-4; D might be TRBD1 (5 bases). The V end was cut by 7 bases, the J end by 0 bases, with 10 bases between. The germline gives CDR1 SGDLS, CDR2 YYNGEE. The CDR3 sequence is 14 residues long. The CDR3 DNA sequence: TGTGCCAGCGGGGCGGTCGCAACTAATGAAAAACTGTTTTTT. Amino acids: CASGAVATNEKLFF.

This chain links TRBV19 with TRBJ2-3; 11 bases are shared with TRBD2. V dropped 8 bases and J dropped 3; count of bases not matched to a gene: 1. There are 13 residues in the CDR3. Germline CDR1 LNHDA, CDR2 SQIVND (reference sequence). The CDR3 spells CASRTSGTDTQYF. CDR3 coding DNA: TGTGCCAGTCGGACTAGCGGGACAGATACGCAGTATTTT.

This clone was seen once. V is TRBV7-9 and J is TRBJ1-4; possibly TRBD1 for D (5 bases). The V end lost 5 bases, the J end lost 5 bases, and 9 bases lay between the germline ends. Per germline, CDR1 SEHNR and CDR2 FQNEAQ (reference sequence). CDR3 length: 13 amino acids. CDR3 loop: CASSLGTNEKLFF. The CDR3 bases are TGTGCCAGCAGCCTCGGGACGAATGAAAAACTGTTTTTT.

This clone was detected only a few times. The chain uses TRBV15 and TRBJ1-1; D unresolved. This CDR3 contains 13 residues. Trimming stripped 0 bases from V and 7 bases from J, with 9 bases between. Germline lookup yields CDR1 LNHNV and CDR2 YYDKDF (reference sequence). CDR3 sequence: CATSRDLGSEAFF. CDR3 nucleotides: TGTGCCACCAGCAGAGATCTCGGCAGTGAAGCTTTCTTT.

CDR3 in DNA: TGTGCCACTCGAGGACAGGTAACTATGAACACTGAAGCTTTCTTT. Residues: CATRGQVTMNTEAFF. The V call is TRBV10-3, the J call TRBJ1-1, with TRBD1 matching 7 bases. Looked up from germline, CDR1 is ENHRY and CDR2 is SYGVKD. This CDR3 has 15 amino acids. V shed 10 bases and J 0 bases; nucleotides not matched to a gene: 11.

This clone was found once. The chain is built from TRBV20-1 and TRBJ2-1; unclear D gene. The CDR3 is 11 residues long. Germline V gives CDR1 DFQATT, CDR2 SNEGSKA (reference sequence). V lost 1 base and J lost 6, with 4 bases in between. The CDR3 region has the DNA TGCAGTGCTAGAGCCGGCAATGAGCAGTTCTTC. It codes for CSARAGNEQFF.

The CDR3 protein is CASSLNGDRGAYGYTF. The CDR3 DNA reads TGTGCCAGCAGCTTAAACGGAGACAGGGGAGCCTATGGCTACACCTTC. This chain connects TRBV7-9 to TRBJ1-2; 8 nucleotides match TRBD1. The CDR3 is 16 residues long. The V and J ends lost 2 bases and 4 bases, in that order; junction bases with no gene match: 9. Germline V gene sequence: CDR1 SEHNR, CDR2 FQNEAQ (reference sequence).

DNA for the CDR3: TGTGCCAGCAGTTCCCGCGGGACAGCTCGCGGGTCCCAGCATTTT. Protein sequence: CASSSRGTARGSQHF. This chain joins TRBV6-2 or TRBV6-3 and TRBJ1-5; 7 bases fit TRBD1. This CDR3 has 15 residues. Unmatched junction bases numbered 14, after V lost 4 bases and J lost 11 bases. The germline CDR1 and CDR2 sequences are MNHEY and SVGEGT.

The CDR3 DNA follows: TGCGCCAGCAGCCCCACTAGCGGGAGGCCCCAAGAGACCCAGTACTTC. This encodes CASSPTSGRPQETQYF. The chain employs TRBV4-3 and TRBJ2-5, with 12 bases that match TRBD2. Germline CDR1 LGHNA, CDR2 YSLEER. The J segment lost 1 base and the V segment lost 4 bases, leaving 4 bases of the junction unmatched. This CDR3 contains 16 residues.

V is TRBV7-6 and J is TRBJ2-3, with D unclear. Trimming shortened V by 5 bases and J by 7 bases, and 13 bases separated the two germline ends. CDR1 is SGHVS, CDR2 FNYEAQ, per germline. CDR3 length: 13 amino acids. In DNA form, the CDR3 reads TGTGCCAGCAGCGCCCCGGGCAGTCATACGCAGTATTTT. It encodes CASSAPGSHTQYF.

V gene TRBV7-8 combines with J gene TRBJ1-6, with D uncertain. Trimming cost V 5 bases and J 9 bases, with 20 bases left between them. Germline values: CDR1 SGHVS, CDR2 FQNEAQ. The length of the CDR3 is 16 residues. CDR3 in amino acids: CASSPKLGGLVSPLHF. The CDR3 coding sequence is TGTGCCAGCAGCCCAAAATTGGGAGGACTTGTTTCACCCCTCCACTTT. The variable domain in full, completed from reference TRBV7-8 and TRBJ1-6, reads GAGVSQSPRYKVAKRGQDVALRCDPISGHVSLFWYQQALGQGPEFLTYFQNEAQLDKSGLPSDRFFAERPEGSVSTLKIQRTQQEDSAVYLCASSPKLGGLVSPLHFGNGTRLTVT.

The chain couples TRBV6-1 to TRBJ2-3; 13 bases match TRBD2. The CDR3 length is 16 residues. Germline CDR1 reads MNHNS; CDR2 reads SASEGT. With V trimmed by 2 bases and J by 1 base, 0 bases remained unmatched. CDR3 nucleotides: TGTGCCAGCAGTGAAACTAGCGGGGGGGGCACAGATACGCAGTATTTT. Its protein is CASSETSGGGTDTQYF.

J is TRBJ2-2 and V is TRBV21-1; TRBD1 is the table's D call, not checked against the DNA. TRBV21-1 is a pseudogene segment. CDR3 length: 22 residues. The CDR3 DNA reads TGTGCCAGCAGCTTTGCCGGCGAACACAGGGGGCCAAAGGCCGCGAACACCGGGGAGCTGTTTTTT. It yields the protein CASSFAGEHRGPKAANTGELFF.

In its sample, this clone was seen once. The gene calls are TRBV2 and TRBJ2-5; possibly TRBD1 for D (7 bases). Trimming left V 1 base short and J 4 bases short, with 19 bases between. The length of the CDR3 is 17 residues. CDR1 and CDR2 (germline): SNHLY, FYNNEI. The CDR3 spells CASSEGLGQDVGETQYF. The CDR3 coding sequence is TGTGCCAGCAGTGAAGGACTAGGACAGGATGTGGGAGAGACCCAGTACTTC.

This clone was seen a handful of times. The gene calls are TRBV27 and TRBJ1-1, with D possibly TRBD1 on 5 matching bases. V lost 8 bases, J lost 2 bases, and 12 bases lay in between. The CDR3 spans 13 residues. CDR1 is MNHEY and CDR2 is SMNVEV in the germline V gene (reference sequence). The CDR3 DNA is TGTGCCAGCCGCGACAGTCATAACACTGAAGCTTTCTTT. It specifies CASRDSHNTEAFF.

V gene TRBV11-2 combines with J gene TRBJ1-4; 8 nucleotides line up with TRBD1. The CDR3 has 15 amino acids. V shed 0 bases and J 10 bases; nucleotides not matched to a gene: 7. Germline CDR1 SGHAT, CDR2 FQNNGV. CDR3 protein: CASSLEMGQAGKLFF. The CDR3 DNA follows: TGTGCCAGCAGCTTAGAAATGGGACAGGCAGGAAAACTGTTTTTT. Variable domain in full (rest from reference TRBV11-2 and TRBJ1-4): EAGVAQSPRYKIIEKRQSVAFWCNPISGHATLYWYQQILGQGPKLLIQFQNNGVVDDSQLPKDRFSAERLKGVDSTLKIQPAKLEDSAVYLCASSLEMGQAGKLFFGSGTQLSVL.

This chain connects TRBV14 to TRBJ1-1; D is unresolved. In germline, CDR1 is SGHDN, CDR2 FVKESK. This CDR3 is 16 amino acids long. V lost 4 bases and J 6 bases, leaving 21 bases between the germline ends. The CDR3: CASSLKPTWGYAEAFF. CDR3 bases: TGTGCCAGCAGCCTTAAACCTACCTGGGGTTACGCTGAAGCTTTCTTT. The variable domain in full, completed from reference TRBV14 and TRBJ1-1, reads EAGVTQFPSHSVIEKGQTVTLRCDPISGHDNLYWYRRVMGKEIKFLLHFVKESKQDESGMPNNRFLAERTGGTYSTLKVQPAELEDSGVYFCASSLKPTWGYAEAFFGQGTRLTVV.